This is a list of T cell receptor beta chains from one sample in a study of T cell responses to AZD1222 COVID-19 vaccine. Sequencing was performed with immunoSEQ multiplex PCR; in TCRdb, only in-frame clones are kept and a portion is missing. Found here are approximately 81,000 clones, 83% of them singletons; the top ten hold approximately 1.4%. The starting material was peripheral blood, obtained 28 days after the second AZD1222 dose. These receptor sequences come from an adult who received the AZD1222 COVID-19 vaccine. CDR3s include the opening cysteine and the closing phenylalanine or tryptophan. A D gene is named only where the DNA matches it firmly. Clone size, where shown, is once, few, many, or a class for clones that have expanded.

D gene	J gene	clone size	CDR3 length	V gene	CDR3 protein	CDR3 DNA
NA	TRBJ2-3	NA	14	TRBV7-9	CASSSGLSTDTQYF	TGTGCCAGCAGCTCGGGACTTAGCACAGATACGCAGTATTTT
NA	TRBJ2-7	NA	11	TRBV7-9	CASSRNYEQYF	TGTGCCAGCAGTCGAAACTACGAGCAGTACTTC
NA	TRBJ1-2	NA	14	TRBV28	CASTGPGATGGYTF	TGTGCCAGCACCGGGCCAGGGGCGACCGGTGGCTACACCTTC
NA	TRBJ2-7	NA	16	TRBV30	CAWSRVGAGGYYEQYF	TGTGCCTGGAGTCGAGTTGGTGCAGGGGGGTATTACGAGCAGTACTTC
TRBD2	TRBJ2-1	once	18	TRBV5-4	CASSSGTSGRGVYNEQFF	TGTGCCAGCAGCTCAGGGACTAGCGGGAGAGGCGTCTACAATGAGCAGTTCTTC
NA	TRBJ2-5	NA	14	TRBV6-1	CASSQRGLQETQYF	TGTGCCAGCAGTCAAAGAGGGTTGCAAGAGACCCAGTACTTC
NA	TRBJ2-1	NA	14	TRBV19	CASSPRAVYNEQFF	TGTGCCAGTAGTCCCCGGGCGGTCTACAATGAGCAGTTCTTC
TRBD1	TRBJ2-2	NA	17	TRBV11-2	CASSPRWGQGNTGELFF	TGTGCCAGCAGCCCTAGATGGGGACAGGGAAACACCGGGGAGCTGTTTTTT
NA	TRBJ1-2	NA	12	TRBV30	CATRDSPYGYTF	TGTGCCACCCGAGACAGTCCCTATGGCTACACCTTC
TRBD2	TRBJ2-1	NA	15	TRBV9	CASSVAASGYNEQFF	TGTGCCAGCAGCGTAGCGGCTAGCGGTTACAATGAGCAGTTCTTC
TRBD2	TRBJ2-7	NA	16	TRBV15	CATSGGTSGRTYEQYF	TGTGCCACCAGCGGTGGGACTAGCGGGAGGACCTACGAGCAGTACTTC
NA	TRBJ2-7	NA	13	TRBV5-1	CASSLEGGTEQYF	TGCGCCAGCAGCTTGGAAGGCGGAACCGAGCAGTACTTC
NA	TRBJ1-6	NA	14	TRBV28	CASSPYRAGSPLHF	TGTGCCAGCAGTCCATACAGGGCGGGTTCACCCCTCCACTTT
TRBD1	TRBJ1-5	NA	13	TRBV19	CASSSQGNQPQHF	TGTGCCAGTAGCTCACAGGGGAATCAGCCCCAGCATTTT
NA	TRBJ1-3	NA	16	TRBV6-2/TRBV6-3	CASSYQVRRSGNTIYF	TGTGCCAGCAGTTACCAGGTCAGGCGCTCTGGAAACACCATATATTTT
NA	TRBJ1-1	NA	11	TRBV2	CASSVNTEAFF	TGTGCCAGCAGTGTCAATACTGAAGCTTTCTTT
NA	TRBJ1-2	NA	15	TRBV29-1	CSVGRTGLSNYGYTF	TGCAGCGTTGGAAGGACGGGCCTCAGTAACTATGGCTACACCTTC
TRBD1	TRBJ1-2	NA	14	TRBV30	CAWPTGGPSGGYTF	TGTGCCTGGCCTACAGGGGGCCCCTCGGGGGGCTACACCTTC
TRBD2	TRBJ2-7	few	15	TRBV7-9	CASSRSGRASGEQYF	TGTGCCAGCAGCCGTAGCGGGAGGGCCTCGGGCGAGCAGTACTTC
NA	TRBJ1-5	NA	16	TRBV5-4	CASSSHRVTGGQPQHF	TGTGCCAGCAGCTCCCACCGAGTGACAGGAGGTCAGCCCCAGCATTTT
NA	TRBJ1-2	few	13	TRBV28	CASSLSRGYGYTF	TGTGCCAGCAGTTTATCCAGGGGCTATGGCTACACCTTC
TRBD1	TRBJ2-7	NA	13	TRBV7-2	CASSAGTGGVQYF	TGTGCCAGCAGCGCAGGGACAGGGGGGGTGCAGTACTTC
NA	TRBJ1-1	NA	15	TRBV28	CASSLGGDVRTEAFF	TGTGCCAGCAGTTTAGGGGGCGACGTGCGAACTGAAGCTTTCTTT
NA	TRBJ1-5	NA	17	TRBV7-8	CASSLNSRTVNNQPQHF	TGTGCCAGCAGCTTAAATTCGAGGACAGTAAACAATCAGCCCCAGCATTTT